The TCR beta chain described here comes from a study of cytomegalovirus exposure and HLA in healthy donors. Study conclusions and caveats: The authors listed some 160 TCR beta chains as cytomegalovirus-associated.

A word on this clone: Antigen unknown.

The PCR employed 60 Vbeta primers together with 13 Jbeta primers. The repertoire was sequenced with immunoSEQ multiplex PCR; TCRdb's copy has only in-frame clones and lacks some. Here the sample spans approximately 200,000 clones, roughly 85% being singletons. Sample: PBMCs. The TCR sequence derives from a woman between 45 and 60 years old in good health and CMV-seronegative.

The CDR3 spells CASSGAGLAGSPRTDTQYF. The CDR3 nucleotides are TGTGCCAGCAGCGGAGCCGGGCTAGCGGGATCTCCCCGGACAGATACGCAGTATTTT. This chain uses TRBV9 with TRBJ2-3, with 9 nucleotides matching TRBD2. The CDR3 contains 19 residues. In germline, CDR1 is SGDLS, CDR2 YYNGEE. Trimming removed 3 bases from V and 3 bases from J; junction bases left unmatched: 17. Supplemented by reference TRBV9 and TRBJ2-3, the full variable domain reads DSGVTQTPKHLITATGQRVTLRCSPRSGDLSVYWYQQSLDQGLQFLIQYYNGEERAKGNILERFSAQQFPDLHSELNLSSLELGDSALYFCASSGAGLAGSPRTDTQYFGPGTRLTVL.